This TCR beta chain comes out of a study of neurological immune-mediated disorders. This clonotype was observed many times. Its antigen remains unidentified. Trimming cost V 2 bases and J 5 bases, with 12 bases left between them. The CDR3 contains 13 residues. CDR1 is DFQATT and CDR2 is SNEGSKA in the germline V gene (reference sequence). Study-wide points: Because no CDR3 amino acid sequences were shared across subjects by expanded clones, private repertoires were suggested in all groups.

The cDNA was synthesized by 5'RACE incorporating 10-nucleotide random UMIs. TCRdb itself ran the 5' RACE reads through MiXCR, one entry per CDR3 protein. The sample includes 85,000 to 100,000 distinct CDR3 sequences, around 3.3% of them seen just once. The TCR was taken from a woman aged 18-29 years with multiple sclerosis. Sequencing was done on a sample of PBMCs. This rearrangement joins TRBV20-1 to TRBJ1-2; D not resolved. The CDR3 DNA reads TGCAGTGCTAGAAATGACGAAGAGTATGGCTACACCTTC. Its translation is CSARNDEEYGYTF.